Shown below are 22 T cell receptor beta chains from a single sample sequenced in a study of shared clonotypes between healthy human individuals. Clones were read by immunoSEQ multiplex PCR, and TCRdb kept only the in-frame ones, dropping some. The sample yields under 2,500,000 clones, almost 96% seen once. Sample: naive CD4+ T cells sorted from blood. Subset meaning: CD45RA+ positively selected. The receptors derive from a man between 18 and 29 years old in good health.

This sequence joins TRBV6-1 and TRBJ1-1, with D hard to call. The CDR3 sequence is 14 residues long. In germline, CDR1 is MNHNS, CDR2 SASEGT. Trimming took off 2 bases at V and 0 bases at J, with 7 bases between the two ends. CDR3 coding DNA: TGTGCCAGCAGTGAAAGGGCAGTGAACACTGAAGCTTTCTTT. Translating gives CASSERAVNTEAFF.

The rearrangement links TRBV9 to TRBJ2-2, with TRBD2 matching 8 bases. The V gene end was trimmed by 0 bases and the J gene end by 2 bases; junction bases not matched to a gene: 6. The germline CDR1 and CDR2 sequences are SGDLS and YYNGEE. This CDR3 contains 17 residues. This chain's CDR3 is CASSVGLRGVNTGELFF. Here the CDR3 DNA reads TGTGCCAGCAGCGTAGGATTGCGGGGGGTCAACACCGGGGAGCTGTTTTTT.

This clone has only a few counts. The rearrangement uses TRBV10-3 and TRBJ1-1; D gene uncertain. The germline CDR1 and CDR2 sequences are ENHRY and SYGVKD. The CDR3 length is 16 residues. Trimming took off 0 bases at V and 3 bases at J, with 14 bases between the two ends. The CDR3 here is CAISESYYSVYTEAFF. The DNA for the CDR3 is TGTGCCATCAGTGAGTCGTACTACAGTGTGTACACTGAAGCTTTCTTT.

As for this clone: Other DNA variants within this sample encode the same CDR3. The gene calls are TRBV10-3 and TRBJ2-3; D unresolved. CDR1 and CDR2 from the germline V gene are ENHRY and SYGVKD. Trimming shortened V by 6 bases and J by 1 base, and 2 bases separated the two germline ends. This CDR3 has 11 residues. CDR3 DNA: TGTGCCATCAGCGGCACAGATACGCAGTATTTT. Translated, it gives CAISGTDTQYF.

The rearrangement joins TRBV5-8 to TRBJ1-5; TRBD1 matches 8 bases. This CDR3 region has 16 residues. Germline V gene lookup returns CDR1 SGHTS and CDR2 YDEGEE. Losses at the gene ends were 1 base for V and 6 bases for J; bases not matched to a gene: 9. CDR3 region: CASSLSAGQGLQPQHF. The CDR3 DNA reads as TGTGCCAGCAGCTTGAGTGCAGGACAGGGCCTTCAGCCCCAGCATTTT.

This chain joins TRBV21-1 and TRBJ2-1; the DNA was not compared with TRBD2, the D call given in the table. TRBV21-1 is a pseudogene. This CDR3 is built from 19 residues. In nucleotides, the CDR3 is TGTGCCAGCAGCATGGGTGGGGGGATTTTCTGTCCAAGGGATAATGAGCAGTTCTTC. Translation: CASSMGGGIFCPRDNEQFF.

Only one count was recorded for this clone. The CDR3 here is CASSPGLGNTEAFF. The CDR3 DNA follows: TGTGCCAGTAGTCCTGGGTTGGGAAACACTGAAGCTTTCTTT. The V gene is TRBV19, the J gene TRBJ1-1; D uncertain. Trimming removed 5 bases at V and 2 bases at J, with 12 bases between. Looked up from germline, CDR1 is LNHDA and CDR2 is SQIVND (reference sequence). The length of the CDR3 is 14 residues.

V gene TRBV7-9 combines with J gene TRBJ1-2; no clear D. The germline V gene encodes CDR1 SEHNR and CDR2 FQNEAQ (reference sequence). Trimming removed 3 bases from V and 10 bases from J, with 9 bases in between. The CDR3 loop spans 11 amino acids. The CDR3 DNA follows: TGTGCCAGCAGCTTCGACGGGCCCTACACCTTC. Protein: CASSFDGPYTF.

The V and J genes are TRBV6-6 and TRBJ2-7, with 10 bases aligning to TRBD2. Losses at the gene ends were 6 bases for V and 2 bases for J; bases not matched to a gene: 4. The CDR3 runs to 14 residues. Germline V lookup: CDR1 MNHNY, CDR2 SVGAGI (reference sequence). The chain's CDR3 is CASRPGTSAYEQYF. CDR3 DNA sequence: TGTGCCAGCAGGCCCGGGACTAGCGCCTACGAGCAGTACTTC.

Concerning this clone: Different DNA sequences within this sample yield the same CDR3. The chain recombines TRBV7-8 with TRBJ2-7; D unclear. This CDR3 has 12 residues. From germline, CDR1 is SGHVS and CDR2 FQNEAQ. Trimming shortened V by 3 bases and J by 0 bases, and 3 bases separated the two germline ends. CDR3 coding DNA: TGTGCCAGCAGCTTGGTCTCCTACGAGCAGTACTTC. It yields the protein CASSLVSYEQYF.

V usage is TRBV7-9 and J usage is TRBJ1-2; 7 bases line up with TRBD1. CDR1 is SEHNR, CDR2 FQNEAQ, per germline (reference sequence). This CDR3 has 15 amino acids. The trim removed 5 bases at V and 2 bases at J, leaving 8 bases unmatched. For the CDR3, the DNA is TGTGCCAGCAGCGAGGCGACAGGGTACAACTATGGCTACACCTTC. This gives the protein CASSEATGYNYGYTF.

V and J are TRBV27 and TRBJ2-5, with 7 bases that match TRBD2. Germline assignment: CDR1 MNHEY and CDR2 SMNVEV (reference sequence). CDR3 length: 15 residues. V dropped 4 bases and J dropped 5; count of bases not matched to a gene: 10. The CDR3 loop is CASSSPRLAGETQYF. The CDR3 nucleotides read TGTGCCAGCAGTTCCCCCCGACTAGCCGGGGAGACCCAGTACTTC.

The chain links TRBV30 to TRBJ2-3, with TRBD2 matching over 8 bases. Germline CDR1 reads GTSNPN; CDR2 reads SVGIG (reference sequence). The J segment lost 8 bases and the V segment lost 2 bases, leaving 6 bases of the junction unmatched. This CDR3 has 13 amino acids. In DNA form, the CDR3 reads TGTGCCTGGAGTCCGGGAGGGCCAAGTACGCAGTATTTT. Translation: CAWSPGGPSTQYF.

This chain joins TRBV25-1 and TRBJ2-1, with 7 bases aligning to TRBD2. CDR1 is MGHDK, CDR2 SYGVNS, per germline. V lost 3 bases to trimming and J lost 7 bases; unmatched junction nucleotides: 3. This CDR3 is 13 amino acids long. CDR3 in DNA: TGTGCCAGCAGTGAGGTCGGGGGGAATGAGCAGTTCTTC. This sequence encodes CASSEVGGNEQFF.

The rearrangement uses TRBV19 and TRBJ2-1, with no clear D. Trimming took off 7 bases at V and 1 base at J, with 5 bases between the two ends. Germline CDR1 reads LNHDA; CDR2 reads SQIVND (reference sequence). There are 12 residues in the CDR3. The CDR3 region is CASTQSYNEQFF. For the CDR3, the DNA is TGTGCCAGTACACAGTCCTACAATGAGCAGTTCTTC.

The chain combines TRBV5-6 with TRBJ1-5; 7 nucleotides align to TRBD1. This CDR3 comprises 15 residues. V lost 1 base, J lost 2 bases, and 3 bases stayed unmatched. Germline V gene sequence: CDR1 SGHDT, CDR2 YYEEEE. CDR3 protein: CASSLKGAGNQPQHF. CDR3 sequence (DNA): TGTGCCAGCAGCTTGAAGGGGGCTGGCAATCAGCCCCAGCATTTT.

CDR3 in DNA: TGTGCCAGCAGTTCACAGGGCACTGAAGCTTTCTTT. Translation gives CASSSQGTEAFF. The J gene is TRBJ1-1, the V gene TRBV6-6; perhaps TRBD1 as D (6 bases). CDR3 length: 12 amino acids. V lost 4 bases, J lost 4 bases, and 7 bases lay in between. Looked up from germline, CDR1 is MNHNY and CDR2 is SVGAGI (reference sequence).

The chain recombines TRBV7-9 with TRBJ2-5; D is undetermined. Germline values: CDR1 SEHNR, CDR2 FQNEAQ (reference sequence). The ends were cut back, 3 bases at V and 0 bases at J, with 11 bases in the middle. This CDR3 is 15 amino acids long. CDR3 region: CASSLSSRYQETQYF. CDR3 sequence (DNA): TGTGCCAGCAGCTTGTCGTCCAGGTACCAAGAGACCCAGTACTTC. The full variable domain, rest sourced from reference TRBV7-9 and TRBJ2-5, is DTGVSQNPRHKITKRGQNVTFRCDPISEHNRLYWYRQTLGQGPEFLTYFQNEAQLEKSRLLSDRFSAERPKGSFSTLEIQRTEQGDSAMYLCASSLSSRYQETQYFGPGTRLLVL.

The chain employs TRBV7-2 and TRBJ2-5; the D is unclear. The V end was cut by 1 base, the J end by 0 bases, with 9 bases between. CDR1 SGHTA and CDR2 FQGNSA come from the germline V gene. The CDR3 contains 15 residues. CDR3 sequence: CASSLGYLYQETQYF. DNA for the CDR3: TGTGCCAGCAGCTTAGGATACTTGTACCAAGAGACCCAGTACTTC.

The chain carries TRBV10-2 and TRBJ1-2; D is undetermined. This CDR3 is 13 amino acids long. V was cut by 8 bases and J by 4 bases, with 14 bases left in between. Germline V gives CDR1 WSHSY, CDR2 SAAADI. The CDR3 loop is CASGETDLYGYTF. The CDR3 DNA is TGCGCCAGCGGCGAGACGGACCTCTATGGCTACACCTTC.

CDR3: CASSIPLGAGGRSYEQYF. The CDR3 bases are TGTGCCAGCAGCATTCCCCTGGGAGCGGGGGGACGCTCCTACGAGCAGTACTTC. V gene TRBV28 combines with J gene TRBJ2-7; TRBD2 agrees at 9 bases. CDR3 size: 18 residues. The V and J ends lost 6 bases and 0 bases, in that order; junction bases with no gene match: 15. Germline-derived CDR1 and CDR2 are MDHEN and SYDVKM.

This chain joins TRBV10-3 and TRBJ2-1; either TRBD1 or TRBD2 may supply D (6 bases each). CDR1 is ENHRY and CDR2 is SYGVKD in the germline V gene. The CDR3 totals 16 residues. Trimming removed 2 bases from V and 0 bases from J, with 11 bases in between. As DNA, the CDR3 is TGTGCCATCAGTGAGGGGGGGCGGACCTCCTACAATGAGCAGTTCTTC. It specifies CAISEGGRTSYNEQFF.